Below, 32 T cell receptor beta chains from the same sample are listed, as sequenced in a study of OX40 agonist ivuxolimab in advanced cancers. The table came from immunoSEQ multiplex PCR; TCRdb's copy has only in-frame clones and leaves some out. The top ten hold 2% to 2.5% of the sample, which has about 67,000 clones, 70% to 90% seen once. The specimen was CD4+ or CD8+ T cells sorted from blood, collected in a trial of the OX40 agonist ivuxolimab. These receptor sequences come from an adult with an advanced solid tumor such as melanoma, head and neck, liver or kidney cancer.

The chain joins TRBV6-1 to TRBJ1-5, with D unclear. Germline values: CDR1 MNHNS, CDR2 SASEGT. V lost 0 bases, J lost 6 bases, and 9 bases lay in between. The CDR3 is 14 amino acids. This CDR3 reads CASSEAKPVQPQHF. The CDR3 bases are TGTGCCAGCAGTGAAGCGAAACCCGTTCAGCCCCAGCATTTT.

This clone was detected only once. This chain connects TRBV29-1 to TRBJ2-1; D not resolved. CDR1 and CDR2 from the germline V gene are SQVTM and ANQGSEA. Trimming pared 3 bases from V and 7 bases from J, leaving 16 bases between. The CDR3 runs to 14 residues. The CDR3, as DNA: TGCAGCGTTGAGAACCCCCGGCGGTATAATGAGCAGTTCTTC. As protein: CSVENPRRYNEQFF.

The rearrangement joins TRBV6-4 to TRBJ2-1; 11 positions agree with TRBD2. J lost 9 bases, V lost 4 bases, and 8 bases had no gene match. The germline V gene encodes CDR1 MRHNA and CDR2 SNTAGT. The CDR3 sequence is 15 residues long. CDR3 nucleotide sequence: TGTGCCAGCAGTGTTACTAGCGGGAGAGGGGTTGAGCAGTTCTTC. Translating it yields CASSVTSGRGVEQFF.

This clone has just a few counts. The chain carries TRBV10-3 and TRBJ1-5; tentatively, D is TRBD1 (6 bases). The CDR3 extends over 14 amino acids. The germline V gene has CDR1 ENHRY and CDR2 SYGVKD. V dropped 5 bases and J dropped 7 bases, with 15 bases sitting between them. The CDR3 sequence: CAISPQGGSQPQHF. CDR3 sequence (DNA): TGTGCCATCAGTCCCCAAGGGGGGAGCCAGCCCCAGCATTTT.

The chain employs TRBV19 and TRBJ1-2, with 11 bases lining up with TRBD1. The CDR3 is 14 residues long. The V gene end was trimmed by 5 bases and the J gene end by 6 bases; junction bases not matched to a gene: 5. The V gene's germline CDR1 is LNHDA and CDR2 SQIVND (reference sequence). CDR3: CASSADRGRNGYTF. The DNA for the CDR3 is TGTGCCAGTAGTGCGGACAGGGGGCGTAATGGCTACACCTTC.

V usage is TRBV30 and J usage is TRBJ1-5; the D is unclear. V lost 0 bases and J lost 5, with 11 bases in between. There are 14 residues in the CDR3. The germline V gene has CDR1 GTSNPN and CDR2 SVGIG (reference sequence). Written as DNA, the CDR3 is TGTGCCTGGAGTGTAGGGAGGGTTTATCAGCCCCAGCATTTT. Its protein product is CAWSVGRVYQPQHF.

J is TRBJ2-7 and V is TRBV7-2; D is uncertain. Germline lookup yields CDR1 SGHTA and CDR2 FQGNSA. V lost 0 bases and J 3 bases, leaving 9 bases between the germline ends. The CDR3 runs 14 residues. As DNA, the CDR3 is TGTGCCAGCAGCTTAGCAGGAGCCATCTACGAGCAGTACTTC. Encoded protein: CASSLAGAIYEQYF. Filled out from reference TRBV7-2 and TRBJ2-7, the complete variable domain reads GAGVSQSPSNKVTEKGKDVELRCDPISGHTALYWYRQSLGQGLEFLIYFQGNSAPDKSGLPSDRFSAERTGGSVSTLTIQRTQQEDSAVYLCASSLAGAIYEQYFGPGTRLTVT.

The chain joins TRBV2 to TRBJ2-1, with 7 positions matching TRBD2. This CDR3 is 13 amino acids long. In germline, CDR1 is SNHLY, CDR2 FYNNEI. Trimming removed 5 bases from V and 9 bases from J; junction bases left unmatched: 7. CDR3 sequence reads: CASSQRDSVEQFF. The CDR3 DNA is TGTGCCAGCAGTCAGCGGGATTCGGTTGAGCAGTTCTTC.

This clone occurred a few times. The gene calls are TRBV6-1 and TRBJ1-2; 9 nucleotides match TRBD1. CDR1 MNHNS and CDR2 SASEGT come from the germline V gene. This CDR3 has 15 amino acids. The trim removed 6 bases at V and 0 bases at J, leaving 5 bases unmatched. CDR3 protein: CASRGTGLANYGYTF. For the CDR3, the DNA is TGTGCCAGCAGAGGGACAGGGCTAGCTAACTATGGCTACACCTTC.

This clone was observed a single time. The chain uses TRBV7-3 and TRBJ1-1, with unresolved D. V gave up 3 bases and J gave up 3 bases, with 17 bases separating them. Germline assignment: CDR1 SGHTA and CDR2 FQGTGA. There are 16 residues in the CDR3. The CDR3 DNA reads as TGTGCCAGCAGCTTGGGGAATCCCCGGGTGGACACTGAAGCTTTCTTT. This translates into CASSLGNPRVDTEAFF.

This chain connects TRBV6-6 to TRBJ2-3; 7 nucleotides line up with TRBD1. The CDR3 is made up of 16 amino acids. Trimming cost V 2 bases and J 1 base; bases outside gene matches: 6. Germline CDR1 is MNHNY and CDR2 is SVGAGI (reference sequence). The chain's CDR3 is CASSYTPGQRTDTQYF. The DNA of the CDR3 is TGTGCCAGCAGTTACACCCCGGGACAGCGCACAGATACGCAGTATTTT.

This chain links TRBV7-9 with TRBJ1-3, with D hard to call. CDR3 length equals 13 residues. The V gene's germline CDR1 is SEHNR and CDR2 FQNEAQ (reference sequence). The V and J ends lost 3 bases and 1 base respectively, with 4 bases between them. The DNA for the CDR3 is TGTGCCAGCAGCTTTATATCTGGAAACACCATATATTTT. Amino acids: CASSFISGNTIYF.

V usage is TRBV7-9 and J usage is TRBJ2-5; TRBD1 matches 7 bases. V dropped 3 bases and J dropped 1; count of bases not matched to a gene: 2. Germline CDR1 SEHNR, CDR2 FQNEAQ (reference sequence). The CDR3 sequence is 14 residues long. The CDR3 reads CASSLGTAQETQYF. In nucleotides, the CDR3 is TGTGCCAGCAGCTTGGGGACAGCCCAAGAGACCCAGTACTTC.

The chain is built from TRBV7-3 and TRBJ2-1, with 11 bases lining up with TRBD2. This CDR3 contains 16 residues. The junction had 7 bases not matched to a gene; V was cut back by 4 bases and J by 5 bases. Germline V gives CDR1 SGHTA, CDR2 FQGTGA. The CDR3, as DNA: TGTGCCAGCAGCTCCATAGCGGGGGGGCCAAACAATGAGCAGTTCTTC. This translates into CASSSIAGGPNNEQFF.

The J gene is TRBJ2-7, the V gene TRBV7-9; maybe TRBD1 (6 bases). The CDR3 totals 13 residues. The V gene's germline CDR1 is SEHNR and CDR2 FQNEAQ (reference sequence). V was clipped by 0 bases and J by 12 bases, with 15 bases between them. The CDR3 region has the DNA TGTGCCAGCAGCTTAGCTGGACAGCCTTTGGGGTACTTC. Its protein is CASSLAGQPLGYF.

The chain has TRBV23-1 and TRBJ2-1, with D possibly matching TRBD1 (6 bases). TRBV23-1 is identified as an open reading frame with a role that is uncertain. Trimming removed 6 bases from V and 9 bases from J, with 18 bases in between. The CDR3 has 14 amino acids. The CDR3 sequence is CASSRSSYRVEQFF. CDR3 bases: TGCGCCAGCAGCCGATCCTCTTACAGGGTTGAGCAGTTCTTC.

The chain combines TRBV11-2 with TRBJ2-3, with D uncertain. V lost 0 bases and J lost 5, with 6 bases in between. Germline V gene sequence: CDR1 SGHAT, CDR2 FQNNGV. The CDR3 is 13 residues long. In nucleotides, the CDR3 is TGTGCCAGCAGCTTAGACAGGATAGATACGCAGTATTTT. This gives the protein CASSLDRIDTQYF.

This chain uses TRBV11-2 with TRBJ2-7; 12 bases match TRBD1. Germline trimming cut 0 bases from V and 6 bases from J; bases unmatched to any gene: 6. Germline V gives CDR1 SGHAT, CDR2 FQNNGV. There are 16 residues in the CDR3. The CDR3 spells CASSLEPGQGASEQYF. CDR3 nucleotides: TGTGCCAGCAGCTTAGAGCCGGGACAGGGGGCAAGCGAGCAGTACTTC. Full variable domain (outside the CDR3, taken from reference TRBV11-2 and TRBJ2-7): EAGVAQSPRYKIIEKRQSVAFWCNPISGHATLYWYQQILGQGPKLLIQFQNNGVVDDSQLPKDRFSAERLKGVDSTLKIQPAKLEDSAVYLCASSLEPGQGASEQYFGPGTRLTVT.

This chain connects TRBV7-8 to TRBJ1-4, with D tentatively TRBD1 (5 bases). Trimming pared 5 bases from V and 2 bases from J, leaving 18 bases between. CDR3 length equals 17 residues. Germline assignment: CDR1 SGHVS and CDR2 FQNEAQ. CDR3 sequence: CASSNPGDFGTNEKLFF. The CDR3 DNA reads TGTGCCAGCAGCAACCCGGGGGATTTTGGTACTAATGAAAAACTGTTTTTT.

The chain combines TRBV19 with TRBJ2-7; 7 nucleotides agree with TRBD1. Looked up from germline, CDR1 is LNHDA and CDR2 is SQIVND (reference sequence). V was pared by 4 bases and J by 4 bases, with 7 bases of the junction left unmatched. The CDR3 covers 14 residues. The CDR3 spells CASSRRGGAYEQYF. Here the CDR3 DNA reads TGTGCCAGTAGTAGAAGAGGGGGCGCGTACGAGCAGTACTTC.

The chain uses TRBV19 and TRBJ1-5, with TRBD1 identical over 7 bases. V trimming: 3 bases; J trimming: 2 bases; junction bases outside the gene matches: 10. There are 17 residues in the CDR3. CDR1 and CDR2 from the germline V gene are LNHDA and SQIVND (reference sequence). The CDR3: CASSIIGGGGRNQPQHF. CDR3 nucleotides: TGTGCCAGTAGTATTATTGGAGGGGGCGGGCGCAATCAGCCCCAGCATTTT.

The chain recombines TRBV28 with TRBJ2-7; D is uncertain. CDR3 length equals 10 residues. Trimming took 8 bases from V and 3 from J, leaving 5 bases between them. CDR1 is MDHEN and CDR2 is SYDVKM in the germline V gene. DNA of the CDR3: TGTGCCAGCGGAGTCTACGAGCAGTACTTC. Protein: CASGVYEQYF. The complete variable domain, with remaining parts taken from reference TRBV28 and TRBJ2-7, reads DVKVTQSSRYLVKRTGEKVFLECVQDMDHENMFWYRQDPGLGLRLIYFSYDVKMKEKGDIPEGYSVSREKKERFSLILESASTNQTSMYLCASGVYEQYFGPGTRLTVT.

The chain carries TRBV7-3 and TRBJ2-7, with D perhaps matching TRBD1 (5 bases). CDR3 size: 13 residues. From germline, CDR1 is SGHTA and CDR2 FQGTGA. Trimming removed 5 bases at V and 7 bases at J, with 15 bases between. The CDR3 coding sequence is TGTGCCAGCAGCCCGACTGGCCAGGGAGAGCAGTACTTC. Translated: CASSPTGQGEQYF. Full variable domain (missing parts from reference TRBV7-3 and TRBJ2-7): GAGVSQTPSNKVTEKGKYVELRCDPISGHTALYWYRQSLGQGPEFLIYFQGTGAADDSGLPNDRFFAVRPEGSVSTLKIQRTERGDSAVYLCASSPTGQGEQYFGPGTRLTVT.

The V call is TRBV4-3, the J call TRBJ1-4, with D possibly matching TRBD1 (5 bases). Germline CDR1 is LGHNA and CDR2 is YSLEER. This CDR3 spans 15 amino acids. Trimming stripped 0 bases from V and 5 bases from J, with 10 bases between. CDR3 coding DNA: TGCGCCAGCAGCCAAGATATGGGACGGAATGAAAAACTGTTTTTT. Translation: CASSQDMGRNEKLFF.

J is TRBJ1-1 and V is TRBV7-9, with D tentatively TRBD1 (6 bases). The CDR3 length is 15 residues. The V gene's germline CDR1 is SEHNR and CDR2 FQNEAQ (reference sequence). Trimming took off 1 base at V and 1 base at J, with 10 bases between the two ends. The CDR3 DNA sequence: TGTGCCAGCAGCTTAGATTTGACAGGGAACACTGAAGCTTTCTTT. Protein sequence: CASSLDLTGNTEAFF.

J is TRBJ1-1 and V is TRBV30; D is perhaps TRBD1 (5 bases). This CDR3 spans 16 amino acids. The germline CDR1 and CDR2 sequences are GTSNPN and SVGIG (reference sequence). V lost 7 bases to trimming and J lost 7 bases, with 28 bases between them. CDR3 sequence (DNA): TGTGCCTCTTCCGGGACCGGATCGTTTTTTGAAATTGAAGCTTTCTTT. Its translation: CASSGTGSFFEIEAFF.

The V gene is TRBV28, the J gene TRBJ1-2, with a possible D match to TRBD1 (6 bases). Looked up from germline, CDR1 is MDHEN and CDR2 is SYDVKM. V lost 7 bases to trimming and J lost 7 bases, with 13 bases between them. The CDR3 loop spans 12 amino acids. The CDR3 sequence is CASTNRASGYTF. DNA of the CDR3: TGTGCCAGCACCAACAGGGCCAGTGGCTACACCTTC.

This clone has more than one count but fewer than ten. V usage is TRBV6-5 and J usage is TRBJ1-5; D uncertain. The germline V and J ends were trimmed by 10 bases and 4 bases, with 17 bases remaining between them. The germline V gene has CDR1 MNHEY and CDR2 SVGAGI. The CDR3 covers 14 residues. Written as DNA, the CDR3 is TGTGCCACCAGCCGTGGGAGAAGTAATCAGCCCCAGCATTTT. Translation gives CATSRGRSNQPQHF.

The chain is built from TRBV7-9 and TRBJ1-1; 9 nucleotides align to TRBD1. This CDR3 is 16 amino acids long. Losses at the gene ends were 5 bases for V and 1 base for J; bases not matched to a gene: 8. CDR1 and CDR2 (germline): SEHNR, FQNEAQ (reference sequence). CDR3 amino acids: CASSAYRGPANTEAFF. CDR3 coding DNA: TGTGCCAGCAGCGCGTACAGGGGGCCGGCGAACACTGAAGCTTTCTTT. The full variable domain, with the rest looked up from reference TRBV7-9 and TRBJ1-1, is DTGVSQNPRHKITKRGQNVTFRCDPISEHNRLYWYRQTLGQGPEFLTYFQNEAQLEKSRLLSDRFSAERPKGSFSTLEIQRTEQGDSAMYLCASSAYRGPANTEAFFGQGTRLTVV.

This clone showed up just once. This chain joins TRBV10-2 and TRBJ2-1, with 10 nucleotides matching TRBD2. V was pared by 10 bases and J by 5 bases, with 8 bases of the junction left unmatched. The CDR3 is 14 amino acids. CDR1 is WSHSY and CDR2 is SAAADI in the germline V gene. DNA of the CDR3: TGCGCCACCTTTCCCCTAGCGGGGGACAATGAGCAGTTCTTC. Translated: CATFPLAGDNEQFF.

This chain joins TRBV18 and TRBJ1-2; no clear D. Germline V gene data show CDR1 as KGHSH and CDR2 as LQKENI. Between the trimmed V and J ends, which lost 6 bases and 2 bases, there was a span of 10 bases. This CDR3 is 13 amino acids long. CDR3 DNA: TGTGCCAGCTCGAATGGGATCAACTATGGCTACACCTTC. It specifies CASSNGINYGYTF.

The CDR3 nucleotides read TGTGCCAGCAGCTCGACAGGGGGTGACTACTATGGCTACACCTTC. Amino acid sequence: CASSSTGGDYYGYTF. The J gene is TRBJ1-2, the V gene TRBV28; 9 nucleotides agree with TRBD1. Germline loops: CDR1 MDHEN, CDR2 SYDVKM. J lost 3 bases, V lost 6 bases, and 8 bases had no gene match. This CDR3 has 15 amino acids.